The 30 T cell receptor beta chains listed next were all sequenced from one sample in a study of CD8 T cells in ankylosing spondylitis. Study-level findings and limits: One TCR beta motif, made up of fewer than 10 highly homologous variants, appeared characteristic of ankylosing spondylitis blood.

Their specific antigens are unknown. MiXCR, applied by TCRdb to the 5' RACE reads, yields one record per CDR3 protein. The table has 670,000 or so distinct CDR3 sequences, 15% to 20% seen once. The specimen was blood, either unsorted or a sorted T cell fraction (not recorded which). The receptors shown here come from a male donor with ankylosing spondylitis.

The chain joins TRBV3-1 to TRBJ2-7; no firm D call. CDR1 and CDR2 from the germline V gene are LGHDT and YNNKEL (reference sequence). V lost 1 base to trimming and J lost 7 bases, with 17 bases between them. The CDR3 consists of 15 residues. The CDR3 DNA sequence: TGTGCCAGCAGCCAAGTCTCTGACCCACTTGGGGAGCAGTACTTC. Translating gives CASSQVSDPLGEQYF.

The rearrangement uses TRBV7-9 and TRBJ2-3; D uncertain. Germline V gene sequence: CDR1 SEHNR, CDR2 FQNEAQ (reference sequence). This CDR3 is 14 amino acids long. V lost 8 bases and J lost 3, with 15 bases in between. CDR3 DNA sequence: TGTGCCAGCCACCCCGGCGGCCCAACAGATACGCAGTATTTT. As protein: CASHPGGPTDTQYF. Drawing the rest from reference TRBV7-9 and TRBJ2-3, the complete variable domain is DTGVSQNPRHKITKRGQNVTFRCDPISEHNRLYWYRQTLGQGPEFLTYFQNEAQLEKSRLLSDRFSAERPKGSFSTLEIQRTEQGDSAMYLCASHPGGPTDTQYFGPGTRLTVL.

This chain uses TRBV7-2 with TRBJ1-6; D is ambiguous. CDR1 is SGHTA, CDR2 FQGNSA, per germline. The CDR3 length is 13 residues. With 4 bases removed from V and 5 bases from J, the gap between germline ends came to 6 bases. The CDR3 region is CASSYVDNSPLHF. CDR3 DNA: TGTGCCAGCAGCTACGTCGATAATTCACCCCTCCACTTT.

This clonotype was detected only a few times. The chain couples TRBV12-3 or TRBV12-4 to TRBJ2-1; D call uncertain. The CDR3 has 14 amino acids. Between the trimmed V and J ends, which lost 7 bases and 3 bases, there was a span of 13 bases. This CDR3 reads CASTPRQIYNEQFF. The CDR3 DNA is TGTGCCAGCACCCCCCGGCAGATCTACAATGAGCAGTTCTTC.

This clonotype was counted only a few times. The chain recombines TRBV25-1 with TRBJ2-5; D remains unclear. The CDR3 totals 11 residues. Germline V gene lookup returns CDR1 MGHDK and CDR2 SYGVNS. With 4 bases removed from V and 7 bases from J, the gap between germline ends came to 7 bases. In DNA form, the CDR3 reads TGTGCCAGCAGTGCCAAGGGGACCCAGTACTTC. Amino acids: CASSAKGTQYF.

This clonotype was seen only a few times. The chain joins TRBV20-1 to TRBJ2-7; D may be TRBD1 (5 bases). This CDR3 spans 12 amino acids. Germline CDR1 reads DFQATT; CDR2 reads SNEGSKA (reference sequence). V shed 5 bases and J shed 1 base, with 9 bases lying between them. The CDR3 DNA reads TGCAGTGCTGAGACAGTTTCCTACGAGCAGTACTTC. Its protein product is CSAETVSYEQYF.

The sample holds a few counts of this clonotype. The gene calls are TRBV7-2 and TRBJ1-2, with TRBD1 as a possible D gene (5 bases). This CDR3 is built from 14 residues. Trimming removed 5 bases at V and 4 bases at J, with 14 bases between. Germline V gene sequence: CDR1 SGHTA, CDR2 FQGNSA. CDR3 nucleotides: TGTGCCAGCAGCCCAGCCCGGGACTCCTATGGCTACACCTTC. Translation: CASSPARDSYGYTF.

The chain links TRBV15 to TRBJ2-1; TRBD2 matches 9 bases. With 5 bases clipped from V and 7 bases from J, the junction kept 3 bases outside the gene matches. The CDR3 is made up of 13 amino acids. Germline values: CDR1 LNHNV, CDR2 YYDKDF (reference sequence). The CDR3 DNA reads as TGTGCCACCAGCGGACTAGCGATGAATGAGCAGTTCTTC. Translating it yields CATSGLAMNEQFF.

In DNA, the CDR3 is TGTGCCAGCAGTCCCCTCGGCCAGGGCTATCAGCCCCAGCATTTT. It translates to CASSPLGQGYQPQHF. The genes are TRBV27 and TRBJ1-5, with TRBD1 as a possible D gene (5 bases). The germline V gene has CDR1 MNHEY and CDR2 SMNVEV (reference sequence). Trimming left V 5 bases short and J 5 bases short, with 16 bases between. The CDR3 is 15 residues long.

Only a few counts were recorded for this clonotype. This sequence joins TRBV12-3 or TRBV12-4 and TRBJ2-1; tentative D call: TRBD1 (6 bases). The CDR3 covers 14 residues. V lost 4 bases, J lost 7 bases, and 14 bases lay in between. The CDR3 reads CASSWTDRLNEQFF. CDR3 bases: TGTGCCAGCAGTTGGACAGACCGGTTGAATGAGCAGTTCTTC.

The chain has TRBV5-1 and TRBJ2-5; TRBD1 matches at 7 bases. Germline loops: CDR1 SGHRS, CDR2 YFSETQ. The CDR3 has 15 residues. Trimming removed 0 bases from V and 4 bases from J; junction bases left unmatched: 6. CDR3 region: CASSLGQGWRETQYF. As DNA, the CDR3 is TGCGCCAGCAGCTTGGGACAGGGCTGGAGAGAGACCCAGTACTTC.

V is TRBV6-2 or TRBV6-3 and J is TRBJ1-1; D uncertain. This CDR3 has 16 residues. With 0 bases removed from V and 0 bases from J, the gap between germline ends came to 11 bases. Germline V gene sequence: CDR1 MNHEY, CDR2 SVGEGT. The CDR3 spells CASSYSAGNMNTEAFF. The DNA for the CDR3 is TGTGCCAGCAGTTACTCGGCGGGAAACATGAACACTGAAGCTTTCTTT.

This clonotype was detected only a few times. The V gene is TRBV7-9, the J gene TRBJ2-7, with a weak D call TRBD2 (5 bases). From germline, CDR1 is SEHNR and CDR2 FQNEAQ (reference sequence). The CDR3 extends over 14 amino acids. Trimming took off 4 bases at V and 2 bases at J, with 12 bases between the two ends. The CDR3 reads CASSSSSDTYEQYF. The CDR3 coding sequence is TGTGCCAGCAGCTCTAGCAGCGATACCTACGAGCAGTACTTC.

The chain is built from TRBV5-1 and TRBJ2-7; TRBD2 matches at 7 bases. The CDR3 has 16 residues. The V and J ends lost 3 bases and 2 bases, in that order; junction bases with no gene match: 11. Germline V gene lookup returns CDR1 SGHRS and CDR2 YFSETQ. The CDR3 region has the DNA TGCGCCAGCAGCTCCTCCCTCACTGGACTAGCCTACGAGCAGTACTTC. Residues: CASSSSLTGLAYEQYF.

This clonotype has ten or more counts. The gene calls are TRBV12-3 or TRBV12-4 and TRBJ1-3, with D perhaps matching TRBD1 (5 bases). The CDR3 runs to 15 residues. V was cut by 3 bases and J by 3 bases, with 12 bases left in between. CDR3 sequence: CASSFRVGIGNTIYF. The CDR3, as DNA: TGTGCCAGCAGTTTCAGGGTGGGAATTGGAAACACCATATATTTT.

J is TRBJ1-4 and V is TRBV20-1; no definite D call. Germline V gene data show CDR1 as DFQATT and CDR2 as SNEGSKA (reference sequence). V was clipped by 6 bases and J by 2 bases, with 10 bases between them. This CDR3 contains 13 residues. CDR3 bases: TGCAGTGCCCGGACCGATACTAATGAAAAACTGTTTTTT. Amino acid sequence: CSARTDTNEKLFF.

The CDR3 DNA follows: TGCAGCGCTTCTCCCGGGACTAGCGCAGATACGCAGTATTTT. This codes for CSASPGTSADTQYF. This chain links TRBV29-1 with TRBJ2-3; 10 nucleotides agree with TRBD2. Germline V gene data show CDR1 as SQVTM and CDR2 as ANQGSEA. Germline trimming cut 7 bases from V and 4 bases from J; bases unmatched to any gene: 8. The CDR3 length is 14 residues.

The chain carries TRBV6-1 and TRBJ2-2; D gene unclear. Germline CDR1 MNHNS, CDR2 SASEGT. The V end was cut by 5 bases, the J end by 3 bases, with 13 bases between. The CDR3 extends over 15 amino acids. The CDR3 DNA follows: TGTGCCAGCAGTCTATACGGACCAGACACCGGGGAGCTGTTTTTT. This translates into CASSLYGPDTGELFF.

The rearrangement joins TRBV7-9 to TRBJ1-5; D gene ambiguous. V lost 3 bases, J lost 5 bases, and 14 bases lay in between. Looked up from germline, CDR1 is SEHNR and CDR2 is FQNEAQ (reference sequence). This CDR3 spans 15 amino acids. CDR3 residues: CASSFSPPRHQPQHF. CDR3 DNA sequence: TGTGCCAGCAGCTTCTCCCCGCCAAGGCATCAGCCCCAGCATTTT. Filled out from reference TRBV7-9 and TRBJ1-5, the complete variable domain reads DTGVSQNPRHKITKRGQNVTFRCDPISEHNRLYWYRQTLGQGPEFLTYFQNEAQLEKSRLLSDRFSAERPKGSFSTLEIQRTEQGDSAMYLCASSFSPPRHQPQHFGDGTRLSIL.

This chain connects TRBV9 to TRBJ2-7, with 7 nucleotides matching TRBD1. Germline lookup yields CDR1 SGDLS and CDR2 YYNGEE. CDR3 length: 15 residues. V was clipped by 0 bases and J by 5 bases; unmatched bases: 8. The CDR3 here is CASSVEGEGADEQYF. In nucleotides, the CDR3 is TGTGCCAGCAGCGTAGAGGGAGAGGGGGCCGACGAGCAGTACTTC.

This clonotype was counted between two and nine times. The chain employs TRBV7-2 and TRBJ1-6, with a tentative D call TRBD1 (5 bases). Germline assignment: CDR1 SGHTA and CDR2 FQGNSA. The CDR3 extends over 15 amino acids. With 2 bases removed from V and 7 bases from J, the gap between germline ends came to 12 bases. The CDR3 sequence: CASSLLGRDNSPLHF. The CDR3 DNA reads TGTGCCAGCAGCTTACTCGGCAGGGACAATTCACCCCTCCACTTT.

The table lists this clonotype with a few counts. This chain's CDR3 is CASSLEGTGRTEAFF. As DNA, the CDR3 is TGCGCCAGCAGCTTGGAAGGGACAGGGAGGACTGAAGCTTTCTTT. The V gene is TRBV5-1, the J gene TRBJ1-1; 9 nucleotides line up with TRBD1. This CDR3 has 15 residues. The junction had 5 bases not matched to a gene; V was cut back by 0 bases and J by 5 bases. From germline, CDR1 is SGHRS and CDR2 YFSETQ. Looking up the rest from reference TRBV5-1 and TRBJ1-1 gives the full variable domain: KAGVTQTPRYLIKTRGQQVTLSCSPISGHRSVSWYQQTPGQGLQFLFEYFSETQRNKGNFPGRFSGRQFSNSRSEMNVSTLELGDSALYLCASSLEGTGRTEAFFGQGTRLTVV.

This chain uses TRBV20-1 with TRBJ2-2; a weak D match, TRBD1 (5 bases). Germline V lookup: CDR1 DFQATT, CDR2 SNEGSKA (reference sequence). The length of the CDR3 is 14 residues. V lost 3 bases and J lost 1, with 9 bases in between. CDR3 sequence: CSARAQGNTGELFF. The CDR3 nucleotides are TGCAGTGCTAGGGCGCAGGGGAACACCGGGGAGCTGTTTTTT.

This clonotype was detected a few times. The rearrangement uses TRBV27 and TRBJ2-7; perhaps TRBD2 as D (5 bases). CDR1 is MNHEY, CDR2 SMNVEV, per germline (reference sequence). This CDR3 is built from 13 residues. V was trimmed by 4 bases and J by 3 bases, leaving 10 bases between them. CDR3 sequence: CASSYYRGYEQYF. CDR3 in DNA: TGTGCCAGCAGTTACTACCGGGGCTACGAGCAGTACTTC.

V usage is TRBV27 and J usage is TRBJ1-2, with 11 bases fitting TRBD1. This CDR3 has 14 amino acids. With V trimmed by 3 bases and J by 6 bases, 3 bases remained unmatched. CDR1 is MNHEY and CDR2 is SMNVEV in the germline V gene (reference sequence). CDR3 loop: CASSLDRGLNGYTF. The CDR3 bases are TGTGCCAGCAGTTTGGACAGGGGGCTAAATGGCTACACCTTC.

This clonotype was seen repeatedly, ten times or more. This chain connects TRBV5-1 to TRBJ1-2, with D unresolved. V gave up 0 bases and J gave up 4 bases, with 16 bases separating them. Germline CDR1 reads SGHRS; CDR2 reads YFSETQ. The length of the CDR3 is 16 residues. The CDR3 coding sequence is TGCGCCAGCAGCTTGGGCAGACAACTACGGAGCTATGGCTACACCTTC. Translating gives CASSLGRQLRSYGYTF.

The table lists this clonotype with many counts. The rearrangement joins TRBV6-1 to TRBJ1-2; 7 bases map to TRBD1. With V trimmed by 5 bases and J by 3 bases, 12 bases remained unmatched. Per the germline V gene, CDR1 is MNHNS and CDR2 is SASEGT. The CDR3 spans 16 residues. The CDR3 DNA follows: TGTGCCAGCAGTAGATCGACAGGGATTTCGGACTATGGCTACACCTTC. This translates into CASSRSTGISDYGYTF.

The V and J genes are TRBV4-2 and TRBJ2-1, with D perhaps TRBD1 (5 bases). The CDR3 covers 15 residues. Trimming took off 4 bases at V and 5 bases at J, with 15 bases between the two ends. Germline values: CDR1 LGHNA, CDR2 YNFKEQ. CDR3 bases: TGTGCCAGCAGCCCCACCGACAGACGAAACAATGAGCAGTTCTTC. Amino acids: CASSPTDRRNNEQFF.

This chain uses TRBV18 with TRBJ2-1; either TRBD1 or TRBD2 may fit D (5 bases each). CDR1 is KGHSH, CDR2 LQKENI, per germline. This CDR3 region has 15 residues. Trimming took 3 bases from V and 3 from J, leaving 12 bases between them. The CDR3 protein is CASSPGDRVYNEQFF. CDR3 nucleotide sequence: TGTGCCAGCTCACCGGGGGACCGAGTCTACAATGAGCAGTTCTTC.

In its sample, this clonotype was seen a few times. This chain uses TRBV4-3 with TRBJ1-1; 8 bases are shared with TRBD1. The V gene end was trimmed by 0 bases and the J gene end by 1 base; junction bases not matched to a gene: 7. Germline CDR1 LGHNA, CDR2 YSLEER. This CDR3 is 17 amino acids long. Here the CDR3 DNA reads TGCGCCAGCAGCCAAGATGGGGGAGGACAGGGGAACACTGAAGCTTTCTTT. It codes for CASSQDGGGQGNTEAFF.